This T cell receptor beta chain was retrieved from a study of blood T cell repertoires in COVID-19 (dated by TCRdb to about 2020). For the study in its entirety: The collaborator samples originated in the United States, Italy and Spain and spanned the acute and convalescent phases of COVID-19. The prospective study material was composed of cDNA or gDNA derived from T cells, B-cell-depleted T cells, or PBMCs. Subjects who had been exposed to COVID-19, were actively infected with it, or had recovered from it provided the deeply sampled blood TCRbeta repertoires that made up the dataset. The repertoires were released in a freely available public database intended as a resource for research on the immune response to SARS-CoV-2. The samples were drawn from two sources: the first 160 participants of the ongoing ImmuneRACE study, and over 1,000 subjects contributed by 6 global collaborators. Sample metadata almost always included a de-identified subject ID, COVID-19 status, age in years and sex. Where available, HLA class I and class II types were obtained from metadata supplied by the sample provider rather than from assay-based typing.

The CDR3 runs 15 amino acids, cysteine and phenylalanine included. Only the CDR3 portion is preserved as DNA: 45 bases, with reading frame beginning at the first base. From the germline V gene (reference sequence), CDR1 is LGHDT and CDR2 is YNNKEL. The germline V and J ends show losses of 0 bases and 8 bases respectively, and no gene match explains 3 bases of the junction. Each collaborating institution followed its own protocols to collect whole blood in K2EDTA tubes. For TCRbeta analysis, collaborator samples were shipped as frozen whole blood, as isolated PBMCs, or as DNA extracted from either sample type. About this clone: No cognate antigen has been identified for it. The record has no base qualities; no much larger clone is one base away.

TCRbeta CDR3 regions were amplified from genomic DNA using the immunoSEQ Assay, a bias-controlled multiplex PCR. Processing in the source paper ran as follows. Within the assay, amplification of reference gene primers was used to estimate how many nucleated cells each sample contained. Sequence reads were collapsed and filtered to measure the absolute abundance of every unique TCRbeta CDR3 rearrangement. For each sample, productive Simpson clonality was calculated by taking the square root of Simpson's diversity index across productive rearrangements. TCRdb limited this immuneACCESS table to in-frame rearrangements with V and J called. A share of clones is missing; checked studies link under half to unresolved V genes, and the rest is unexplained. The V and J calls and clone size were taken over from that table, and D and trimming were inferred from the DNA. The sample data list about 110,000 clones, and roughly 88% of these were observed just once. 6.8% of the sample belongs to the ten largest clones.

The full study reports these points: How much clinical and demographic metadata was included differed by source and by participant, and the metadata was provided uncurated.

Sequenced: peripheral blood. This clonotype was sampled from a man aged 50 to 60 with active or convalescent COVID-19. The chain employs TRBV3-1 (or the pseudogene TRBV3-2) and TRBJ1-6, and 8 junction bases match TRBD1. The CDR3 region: CASSQEAGGYSPLHF. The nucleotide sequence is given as TGTGCCAGCAGCCAAGAAGCAGGGGGCTATTCACCCCTCCACTTT.